This paragraph reports one T cell receptor beta chain. The source of the sample is a study of T cell responses to AZD1222 COVID-19 vaccine. Between the trimmed V and J ends, which lost 3 bases and 9 bases, there was a span of 21 bases. Germline values: CDR1 SNHLY, CDR2 FYNNEI. There are 16 residues in the CDR3. Using immunoSEQ multiplex PCR, the repertoire was profiled, and TCRdb retains in-frame clones only, with some absent. The table has some 200,000 clones, around 94% seen once. The sequenced sample was peripheral blood, obtained 28 days after the second dose of the MenACWY control vaccine. This sequence was found in an adult who received the MenACWY meningococcal vaccine as a control. The gene calls are TRBV2 and TRBJ2-1, with D possibly being TRBD2 (7 bases). The CDR3 DNA follows: TGTGCCAGCAGTGAGTCGATCGGGGGGCTATCCGGTGAGCAGTTCTTC. This translates into CASSESIGGLSGEQFF.